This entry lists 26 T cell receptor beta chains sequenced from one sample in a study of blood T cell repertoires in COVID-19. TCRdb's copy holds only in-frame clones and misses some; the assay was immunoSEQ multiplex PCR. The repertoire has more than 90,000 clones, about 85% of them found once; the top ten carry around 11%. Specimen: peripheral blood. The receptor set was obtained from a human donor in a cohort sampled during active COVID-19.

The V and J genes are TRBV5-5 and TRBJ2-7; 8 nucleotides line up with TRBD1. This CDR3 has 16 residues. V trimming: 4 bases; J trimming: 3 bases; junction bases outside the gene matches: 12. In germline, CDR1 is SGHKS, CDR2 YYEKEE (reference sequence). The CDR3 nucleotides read TGTGCCAGCAGCCCCCAGGGGGCAGGGTTTTTCTACGAGCAGTACTTC. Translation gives CASSPQGAGFFYEQYF.

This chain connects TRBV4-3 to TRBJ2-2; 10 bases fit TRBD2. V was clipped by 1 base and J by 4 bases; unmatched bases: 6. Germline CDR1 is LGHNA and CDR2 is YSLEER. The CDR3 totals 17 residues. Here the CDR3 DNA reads TGCGCCAGCAGCCAAGTAACTAGCGGGACGGGCACCGGGGAGCTGTTTTTT. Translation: CASSQVTSGTGTGELFF.

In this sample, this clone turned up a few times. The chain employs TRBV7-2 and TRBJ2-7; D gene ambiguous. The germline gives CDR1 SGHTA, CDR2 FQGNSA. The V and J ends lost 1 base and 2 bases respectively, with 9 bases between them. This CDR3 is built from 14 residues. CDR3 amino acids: CASSLGTGPYEQYF. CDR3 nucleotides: TGTGCCAGCAGCTTAGGTACCGGTCCCTACGAGCAGTACTTC. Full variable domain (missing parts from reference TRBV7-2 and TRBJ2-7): GAGVSQSPSNKVTEKGKDVELRCDPISGHTALYWYRQSLGQGLEFLIYFQGNSAPDKSGLPSDRFSAERTGGSVSTLTIQRTQQEDSAVYLCASSLGTGPYEQYFGPGTRLTVT.

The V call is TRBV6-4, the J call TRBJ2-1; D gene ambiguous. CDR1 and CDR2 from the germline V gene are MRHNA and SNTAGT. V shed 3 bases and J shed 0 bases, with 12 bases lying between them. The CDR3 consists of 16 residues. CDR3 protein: CASSEEYTSSYNEQFF. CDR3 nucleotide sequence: TGTGCCAGCAGTGAGGAGTACACAAGCTCCTACAATGAGCAGTTCTTC.

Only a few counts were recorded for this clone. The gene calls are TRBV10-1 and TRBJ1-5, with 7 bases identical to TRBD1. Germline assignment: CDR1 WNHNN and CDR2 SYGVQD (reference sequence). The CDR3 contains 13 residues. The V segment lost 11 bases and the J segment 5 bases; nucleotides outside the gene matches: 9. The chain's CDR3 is CAVGDRDDQPQHF. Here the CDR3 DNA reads TGCGCCGTGGGGGACAGAGATGATCAGCCCCAGCATTTT.

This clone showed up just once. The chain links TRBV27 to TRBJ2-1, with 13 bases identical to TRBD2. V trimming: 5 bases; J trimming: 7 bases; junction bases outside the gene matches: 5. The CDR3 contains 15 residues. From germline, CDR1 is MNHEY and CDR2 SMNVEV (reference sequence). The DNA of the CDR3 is TGTGCCAGCAGTCCCGGGACTAGCGGGATGAATGAGCAGTTCTTC. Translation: CASSPGTSGMNEQFF.

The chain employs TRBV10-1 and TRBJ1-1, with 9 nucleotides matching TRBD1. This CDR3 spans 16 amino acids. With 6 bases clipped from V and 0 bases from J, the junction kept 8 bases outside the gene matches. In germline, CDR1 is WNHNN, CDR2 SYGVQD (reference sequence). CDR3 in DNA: TGCGCCAGCAGCGGACAGGGGAGATACATGAACACTGAAGCTTTCTTT. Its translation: CASSGQGRYMNTEAFF.

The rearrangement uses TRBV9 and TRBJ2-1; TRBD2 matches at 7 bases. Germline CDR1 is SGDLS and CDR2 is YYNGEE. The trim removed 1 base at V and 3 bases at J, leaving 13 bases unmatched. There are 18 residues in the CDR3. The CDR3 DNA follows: TGTGCCAGCAGCGTAAACGGAGGGGCGGGAGTAAGCTACAATGAGCAGTTCTTC. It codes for CASSVNGGAGVSYNEQFF.

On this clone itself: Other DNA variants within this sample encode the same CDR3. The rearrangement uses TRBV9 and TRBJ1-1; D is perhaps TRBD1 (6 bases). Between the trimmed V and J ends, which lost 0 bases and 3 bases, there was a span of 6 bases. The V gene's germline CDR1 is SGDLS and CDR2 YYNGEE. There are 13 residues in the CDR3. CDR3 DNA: TGTGCCAGCAGCGTAGAGGGGGACACTGAAGCTTTCTTT. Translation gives CASSVEGDTEAFF.

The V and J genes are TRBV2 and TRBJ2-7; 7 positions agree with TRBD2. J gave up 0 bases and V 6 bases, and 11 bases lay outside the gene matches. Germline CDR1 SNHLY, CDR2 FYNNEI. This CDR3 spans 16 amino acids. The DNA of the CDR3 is TGTGCCAGCAGAGATTCGGGGGGACCCCACTCCTACGAGCAGTACTTC. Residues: CASRDSGGPHSYEQYF.

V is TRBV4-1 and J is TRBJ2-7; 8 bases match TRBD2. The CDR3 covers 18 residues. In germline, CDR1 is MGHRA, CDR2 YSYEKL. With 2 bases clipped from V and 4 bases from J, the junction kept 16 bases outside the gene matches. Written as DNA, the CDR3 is TGCGCCAGCAGCCAACCCCAGGGAGCGGGAGAGGGAAGATACGAGCAGTACTTC. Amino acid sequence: CASSQPQGAGEGRYEQYF.

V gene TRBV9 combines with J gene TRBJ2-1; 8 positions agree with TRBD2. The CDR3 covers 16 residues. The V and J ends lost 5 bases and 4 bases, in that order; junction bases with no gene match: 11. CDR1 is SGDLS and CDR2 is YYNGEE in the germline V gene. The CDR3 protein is CASSSAGSGGYNEQFF. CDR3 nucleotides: TGTGCCAGCAGTTCAGCAGGGAGCGGGGGATACAATGAGCAGTTCTTC. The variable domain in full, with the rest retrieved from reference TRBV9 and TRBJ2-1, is DSGVTQTPKHLITATGQRVTLRCSPRSGDLSVYWYQQSLDQGLQFLIQYYNGEERAKGNILERFSAQQFPDLHSELNLSSLELGDSALYFCASSSAGSGGYNEQFFGPGTRLTVL.

The CDR3 DNA follows: TGTGCCAGCAGCAAGTCGGGAGCCCTATTTGAAGCTTTCTTT. It specifies CASSKSGALFEAFF. This chain connects TRBV28 to TRBJ1-1; D is undetermined. V gave up 6 bases and J gave up 7 bases, with 18 bases separating them. CDR3 length: 14 amino acids. The germline V gene has CDR1 MDHEN and CDR2 SYDVKM.

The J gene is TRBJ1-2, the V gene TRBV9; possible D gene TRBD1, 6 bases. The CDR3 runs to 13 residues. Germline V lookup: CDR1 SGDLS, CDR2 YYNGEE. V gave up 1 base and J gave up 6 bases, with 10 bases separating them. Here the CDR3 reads CASSVPRGDGYTF. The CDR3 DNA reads TGTGCCAGCAGCGTACCCAGGGGAGATGGCTACACCTTC.

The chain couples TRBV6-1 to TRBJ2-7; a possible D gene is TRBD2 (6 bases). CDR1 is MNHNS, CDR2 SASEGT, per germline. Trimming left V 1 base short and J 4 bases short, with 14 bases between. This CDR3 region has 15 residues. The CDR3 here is CASSEGSWDWYEQYF. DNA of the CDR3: TGTGCCAGCAGTGAAGGCTCGTGGGACTGGTACGAGCAGTACTTC.

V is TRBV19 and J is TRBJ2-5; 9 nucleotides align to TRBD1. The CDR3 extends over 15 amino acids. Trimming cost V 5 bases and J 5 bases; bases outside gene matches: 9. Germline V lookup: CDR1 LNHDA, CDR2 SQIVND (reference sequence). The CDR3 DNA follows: TGTGCCAGTAGTCTCGGGACAGGGATTATGGAGACCCAGTACTTC. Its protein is CASSLGTGIMETQYF.

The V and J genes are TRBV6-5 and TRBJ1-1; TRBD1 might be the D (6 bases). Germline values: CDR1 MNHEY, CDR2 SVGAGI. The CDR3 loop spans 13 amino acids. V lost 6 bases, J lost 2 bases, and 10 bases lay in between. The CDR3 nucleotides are TGTGCCAGCAGAGTACAGGGAAACACTGAAGCTTTCTTT. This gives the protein CASRVQGNTEAFF.

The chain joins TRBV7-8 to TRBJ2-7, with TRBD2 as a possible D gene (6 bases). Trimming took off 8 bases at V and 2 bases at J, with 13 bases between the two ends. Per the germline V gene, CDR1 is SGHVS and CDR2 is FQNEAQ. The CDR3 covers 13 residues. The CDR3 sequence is CASSERVTYEQYF. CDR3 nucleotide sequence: TGTGCCAGCTCCGAGCGGGTAACCTACGAGCAGTACTTC. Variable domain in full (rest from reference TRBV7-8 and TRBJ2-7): GAGVSQSPRYKVAKRGQDVALRCDPISGHVSLFWYQQALGQGPEFLTYFQNEAQLDKSGLPSDRFFAERPEGSVSTLKIQRTQQEDSAVYLCASSERVTYEQYFGPGTRLTVT.

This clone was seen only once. The CDR3 here is CASSQAHGVDEQFF. CDR3 bases: TGTGCCAGCAGCCAAGCCCACGGAGTGGATGAGCAGTTCTTC. The rearrangement links TRBV4-2 to TRBJ2-1, with unresolved D. The CDR3 loop spans 14 amino acids. V was shortened by 1 base and J by 8 bases, with 12 bases between the two germline ends. The germline V gene has CDR1 LGHNA and CDR2 YNFKEQ.

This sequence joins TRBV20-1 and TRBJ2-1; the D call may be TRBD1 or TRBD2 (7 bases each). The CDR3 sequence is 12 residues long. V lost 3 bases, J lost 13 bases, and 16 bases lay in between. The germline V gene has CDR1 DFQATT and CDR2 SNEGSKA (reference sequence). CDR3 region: CSASDREGEQFF. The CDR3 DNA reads TGCAGTGCTAGTGACAGGGAGGGGGAACAGTTCTTC.

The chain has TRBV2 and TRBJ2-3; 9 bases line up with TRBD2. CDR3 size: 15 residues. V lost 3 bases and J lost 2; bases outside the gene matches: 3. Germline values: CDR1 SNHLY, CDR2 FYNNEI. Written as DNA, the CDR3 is TGTGCCAGCAGTGAGGGCGGGAGGGCCACAGATACGCAGTATTTT. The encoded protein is CASSEGGRATDTQYF.

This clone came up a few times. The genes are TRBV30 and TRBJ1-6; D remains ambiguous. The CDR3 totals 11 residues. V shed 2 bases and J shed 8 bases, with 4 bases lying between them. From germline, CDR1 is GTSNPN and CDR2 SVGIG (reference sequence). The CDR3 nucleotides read TGTGCCTGGAGTCGGGATTCACCCCTCCACTTT. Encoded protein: CAWSRDSPLHF.

This chain's CDR3 is CASGSRGDEQFF. For the CDR3, the DNA is TGTGCCAGTGGGTCTAGGGGTGATGAGCAGTTCTTC. This chain connects TRBV3-1 (or the pseudogene TRBV3-2) to TRBJ2-1, with a weak D call TRBD1 (5 bases). The CDR3 length is 12 residues. Trimming cost V 9 bases and J 8 bases, with 14 bases left between them. Germline CDR1 and CDR2: LGHDT and YNNKEL (reference sequence).

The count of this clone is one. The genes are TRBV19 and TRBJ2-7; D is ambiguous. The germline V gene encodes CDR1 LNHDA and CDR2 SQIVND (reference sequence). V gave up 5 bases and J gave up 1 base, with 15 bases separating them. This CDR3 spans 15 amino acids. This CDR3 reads CASSSSVDFSYEQYF. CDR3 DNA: TGTGCCAGTAGTTCGTCGGTCGACTTTTCCTACGAGCAGTACTTC.

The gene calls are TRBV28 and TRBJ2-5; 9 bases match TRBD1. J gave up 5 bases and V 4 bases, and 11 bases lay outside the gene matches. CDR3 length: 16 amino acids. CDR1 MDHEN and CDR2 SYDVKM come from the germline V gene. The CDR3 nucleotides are TGTGCCAGCAGTTCGGCCGGGACAGGGCTAGGGGAGACCCAGTACTTC. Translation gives CASSSAGTGLGETQYF. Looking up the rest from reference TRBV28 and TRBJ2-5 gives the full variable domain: DVKVTQSSRYLVKRTGEKVFLECVQDMDHENMFWYRQDPGLGLRLIYFSYDVKMKEKGDIPEGYSVSREKKERFSLILESASTNQTSMYLCASSSAGTGLGETQYFGPGTRLLVL.

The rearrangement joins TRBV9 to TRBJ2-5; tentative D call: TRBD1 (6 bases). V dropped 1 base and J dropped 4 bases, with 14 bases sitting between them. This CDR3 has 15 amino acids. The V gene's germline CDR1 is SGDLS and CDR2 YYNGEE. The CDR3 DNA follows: TGTGCCAGCAGCGTAACCACAGGGATAGGAGAGACCCAGTACTTC. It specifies CASSVTTGIGETQYF.